This T cell receptor (beta chain) was captured in a study of CD8 T cells in ankylosing spondylitis. In making TCR beta libraries, quantitative 5'-RACE with molecular barcodes was used. One entry per CDR3 protein, called by TCRdb with MiXCR from the 5' RACE reads. The top ten hold 15% to 20% of the sample, which has 650,000 to 800,000 distinct CDR3 sequences, around 20% seen once. The table lists this clonotype with a few counts. The antigen is not known. The CDR3 covers 14 residues. The germline V and J ends were trimmed by 2 bases and 10 bases, with 15 bases remaining between them. In germline, CDR1 is LGHDT, CDR2 YNNKEL (reference sequence). Findings of the study overall: One TCR beta motif, made up of fewer than 10 highly homologous variants, appeared characteristic of ankylosing spondylitis blood.

This receptor was identified in a male donor with ankylosing spondylitis. The chain combines TRBV3-1 with TRBJ2-1; perhaps TRBD1 as D (6 bases). The specimen was blood, either unsorted or a sorted T cell fraction (not recorded which). The CDR3 reads CASSQLSPRGEQFF. The CDR3 coding sequence is TGTGCCAGCAGCCAATTAAGTCCCAGGGGAGAGCAGTTCTTC.